Presented here are 9 T cell receptor beta chains from one specimen sequenced in a study of T-cell reconstitution after alpha-beta-depleted transplantation in children. Preparation of the TCRbeta library was carried out with unique molecular identifiers. TCRdb reprocessed the PCR reads with MiXCR, giving one entry per CDR3 protein. The data hold hundreds of thousands of distinct CDR3 sequences, with more than 10% observed a single time. The specimen comprised PBMCs, sampled from the stem cell graft. These receptors originate from a human donor who donated a stem cell graft to a child with Fanconi anemia.

The genes are TRBV29-1 and TRBJ1-2, with a possible D match to TRBD1 (5 bases). This CDR3 is 13 amino acids long. Trimming pared 7 bases from V and 2 bases from J, leaving 14 bases between. Germline loops: CDR1 SQVTM, CDR2 ANQGSEA. The CDR3 region is CSARDPGNYGYTF. CDR3 in DNA: TGCAGCGCCCGGGACCCAGGGAACTATGGCTACACCTTC.

The rearrangement joins TRBV20-1 to TRBJ2-3, with 10 bases lining up with TRBD1. V lost 2 bases and J lost 2; bases outside the gene matches: 7. Germline-derived CDR1 and CDR2 are DFQATT and SNEGSKA (reference sequence). This CDR3 is 16 amino acids long. The chain's CDR3 is CSARPRTGGPTDTQYF. The CDR3, as DNA: TGCAGTGCTAGACCTAGGACAGGGGGTCCCACAGATACGCAGTATTTT.

In the case of this clonotype: At one end, the junction sequence differs from germline, possibly due to a read error. The CDR3 region is CASREDLSGNTIYF. In DNA, the CDR3 is TGTGCCAGCAGGGAAGACTTGTCTGGAAACACCATATATTTT. This chain connects TRBV2 to TRBJ1-3; D not resolved. Germline CDR1 is SNHLY and CDR2 is FYNNEI. This CDR3 region has 14 residues. Full variable domain (missing parts from reference TRBV2 and TRBJ1-3): EPEVTQTPSHQVTQMGQEVILRCVPISNHLYFYWYRQILGQKVEFLVSFYNNEISEKSEIFDDQFSVERPDGSNFTLKIRSTKLEDSAMYFCASREDLSGNTIYFGEGSWLTVV.

Worth noting for this clonotype: One end of the junction fails to match germline, which may point to a read error. The chain employs TRBV7-2 and TRBJ2-7; a weak D match, TRBD1 (5 bases). The germline CDR1 and CDR2 sequences are SGHTA and FQGNSA. This CDR3 is built from 16 residues. The chain's CDR3 is CASNLGSRGQSYEQYF. CDR3 in DNA: TGTGCCAGCAACTTAGGGTCTAGGGGCCAGTCCTACGAGCAGTACTTC.

The chain couples TRBV6-5 to TRBJ1-2; D possibly corresponds to TRBD1 (6 bases). In germline, CDR1 is MNHEY, CDR2 SVGAGI. CDR3 length equals 13 residues. The germline V and J ends were trimmed by 7 bases and 7 bases, with 16 bases remaining between them. CDR3 sequence reads: CASISNTGSGYTF. CDR3 DNA: TGTGCCAGCATCTCCAACACAGGGAGTGGCTACACCTTC.

This clonotype appeared many times. V gene TRBV6-2 or TRBV6-3 combines with J gene TRBJ1-4; D remains unclear. The germline V gene has CDR1 MNHEY and CDR2 SVGEGT. The V end lost 5 bases, the J end lost 6 bases, and 16 bases lay between the germline ends. The CDR3 runs 15 residues. DNA for the CDR3: TGTGCCAGCAGTCGCGATCCAGGACTGGATGAAAAACTGTTTTTT. Translation: CASSRDPGLDEKLFF.

This clonotype was seen repeatedly, ten times or more. This chain uses TRBV4-2 with TRBJ1-6, with 7 bases matching TRBD1. Germline values: CDR1 LGHNA, CDR2 YNFKEQ. The ends lost 0 bases at V and 8 bases at J; junction bases unmatched: 4. The CDR3 has 15 amino acids. For the CDR3, the DNA is TGTGCCAGCAGCCAAGATAGGCAGGGGGATTCACCCCTCCACTTT. Protein product: CASSQDRQGDSPLHF.

This sequence joins TRBV27 and TRBJ2-3; D not certain. The CDR3 sequence is 14 residues long. Trimming cost V 6 bases and J 4 bases, with 14 bases left between them. Germline V lookup: CDR1 MNHEY, CDR2 SMNVEV (reference sequence). CDR3 DNA: TGTGCCAGCAGCTTAGGGCGAAGCGCAGATACGCAGTATTTT. It encodes CASSLGRSADTQYF.

V gene TRBV3-1 combines with J gene TRBJ2-5, with D possibly TRBD2 on 6 matching bases. Germline values: CDR1 LGHDT, CDR2 YNNKEL (reference sequence). V was shortened by 0 bases and J by 4 bases, with 9 bases between the two germline ends. There are 14 residues in the CDR3. The CDR3 region is CASSQERGRETQYF. The CDR3 nucleotides are TGTGCCAGCAGCCAAGAACGGGGGAGAGAGACCCAGTACTTC.